The 10 T cell receptor beta chains listed next were all sequenced from one sample in a study of T cells after yellow fever vaccination (dated by TCRdb to the late 2010s). According to the study, the label for this sample's treatment or condition signals: live attenuated yellow fever vaccine strain. Library generation was performed with 5' RACE. TCRdb lists the instrument as Illumina HiSeq 2500. The raw public reads went through TCRdb reprocessing: fastp at Q25, MiXCR clone calling, in-frame beta chains kept. Entries are consolidated by CDR3 protein sequence, retaining the most common genes and DNA. A total of 25,000 to 30,000 distinct CDR3 sequences appear in this sample, 5% of them only once. Of the sample, 35% to 45% falls within the top ten clones. Sequencing used CD8+ T cells sorted from PBMCs, obtained 10 days after the yellow fever booster vaccination. The receptors here all came from a young man who received the YFV17D yellow fever vaccine.

This clonotype showed up many times. J is TRBJ2-7 and V is TRBV5-1, with TRBD2 identical over 13 bases. Per the germline V gene, CDR1 is SGHRS and CDR2 is YFSETQ. The CDR3 has 15 residues. Unmatched junction bases numbered 7, after V lost 5 bases and J lost 5 bases. The CDR3 DNA follows: TGCGCCAGCAGTTCCGGGACTAGCGGGGCTAACGAGCAGTACTTC. Amino acid sequence: CASSSGTSGANEQYF.

This clonotype occurred many times. V usage is TRBV27 and J usage is TRBJ1-1, with D maybe TRBD1 (5 bases). The length of the CDR3 is 14 residues. Per the germline V gene, CDR1 is MNHEY and CDR2 is SMNVEV (reference sequence). Deletions cut 3 bases from V and 3 bases from J, with 11 bases between. This chain's CDR3 is CASSFGGGDTEAFF. DNA of the CDR3: TGTGCCAGCAGTTTTGGGGGGGGGGACACTGAAGCTTTCTTT.

This clonotype was recorded many times. This rearrangement joins TRBV3-1 to TRBJ2-1; 9 bases map to TRBD2. There are 16 residues in the CDR3. The germline gives CDR1 LGHDT, CDR2 YNNKEL (reference sequence). V was clipped by 0 bases and J by 4 bases; unmatched bases: 4. The CDR3 loop is CASSQEWREGYNEQFF. In nucleotides, the CDR3 is TGTGCCAGCAGCCAAGAGTGGCGGGAGGGATACAATGAGCAGTTCTTC.

This clonotype was seen repeatedly, ten times or more. The J gene is TRBJ2-3, the V gene TRBV29-1; D is unclear. CDR1 SQVTM and CDR2 ANQGSEA come from the germline V gene. The CDR3 runs 14 residues. V gave up 3 bases and J gave up 1 base, with 11 bases separating them. CDR3 coding DNA: TGCAGCGTTGATCTGGGTTTGGGCACAGATACGCAGTATTTT. Amino acid sequence: CSVDLGLGTDTQYF.

This clonotype has a count of ten or more. V is TRBV5-4 and J is TRBJ2-3; maybe TRBD2 (5 bases). Germline lookup yields CDR1 SGHNT and CDR2 YYREEE (reference sequence). This CDR3 region has 15 residues. Between the trimmed V and J ends, which lost 0 bases and 4 bases, there was a span of 12 bases. The CDR3 sequence: CASSLVGGLADTQYF. The CDR3 coding sequence is TGTGCCAGCAGCTTGGTGGGCGGGCTGGCAGATACGCAGTATTTT.

The sample holds many counts of this clonotype. The CDR3 is CASSPPQENTEAFF. The DNA for the CDR3 is TGTGCCAGCAGTCCCCCCCAGGAGAACACTGAAGCTTTCTTT. V is TRBV28 and J is TRBJ1-1; D is unresolved. Germline values: CDR1 MDHEN, CDR2 SYDVKM. The CDR3 runs 14 residues. V lost 5 bases to trimming and J lost 1 base, with 11 bases between them.

This clonotype was counted ten times or more. The chain joins TRBV10-2 to TRBJ2-5; 7 positions match TRBD2. Trimming cost V 9 bases and J 6 bases; bases outside gene matches: 10. From germline, CDR1 is WSHSY and CDR2 SAAADI. This CDR3 spans 13 amino acids. CDR3 region: CASNSTSVKTQYF. CDR3 coding DNA: TGCGCCAGTAACAGTACTAGCGTAAAGACCCAGTACTTC.

This clonotype has at least ten counts. The chain couples TRBV15 to TRBJ2-3, with 14 bases that match TRBD2. The CDR3 totals 16 residues. Germline assignment: CDR1 LNHNV and CDR2 YYDKDF (reference sequence). Trimming removed 3 bases from V and 6 bases from J; junction bases left unmatched: 5. CDR3 region: CATSRGLAGVSDTQYF. CDR3 in DNA: TGTGCCACCAGCAGGGGACTAGCGGGAGTCAGCGATACGCAGTATTTT.

This clonotype has a count of ten or more. The V gene is TRBV27, the J gene TRBJ2-5; TRBD1 is a possible D gene (6 bases). V lost 1 base and J lost 4, with 10 bases in between. The CDR3 extends over 14 amino acids. CDR1 and CDR2 from the germline V gene are MNHEY and SMNVEV (reference sequence). The CDR3 bases are TGTGCCAGCAGTTTATGGTCAGGGGCAGAGACCCAGTACTTC. Translation: CASSLWSGAETQYF.

This clonotype was seen many times. The chain recombines TRBV23-1 with TRBJ2-1, with 7 bases matching TRBD2. TRBV23-1 falls under the ORF class, with uncertain function. The CDR3 totals 15 residues. V was pared by 4 bases and J by 5 bases, with 8 bases of the junction left unmatched. This chain's CDR3 is CASSRTWLADNEQFF. CDR3 sequence (DNA): TGCGCCAGCAGTCGGACTTGGCTAGCGGACAATGAGCAGTTCTTC.